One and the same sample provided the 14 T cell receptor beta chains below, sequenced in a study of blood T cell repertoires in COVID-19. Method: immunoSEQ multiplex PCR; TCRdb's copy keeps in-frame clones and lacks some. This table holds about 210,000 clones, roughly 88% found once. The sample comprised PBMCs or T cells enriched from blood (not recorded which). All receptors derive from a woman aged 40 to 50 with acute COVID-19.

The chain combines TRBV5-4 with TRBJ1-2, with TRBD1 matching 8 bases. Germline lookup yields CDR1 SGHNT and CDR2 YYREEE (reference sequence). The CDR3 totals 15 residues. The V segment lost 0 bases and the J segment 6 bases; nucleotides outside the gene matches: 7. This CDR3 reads CASSLAGQGKDGYTF. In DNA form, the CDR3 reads TGTGCCAGCAGCTTGGCTGGACAGGGAAAGGATGGCTACACCTTC.

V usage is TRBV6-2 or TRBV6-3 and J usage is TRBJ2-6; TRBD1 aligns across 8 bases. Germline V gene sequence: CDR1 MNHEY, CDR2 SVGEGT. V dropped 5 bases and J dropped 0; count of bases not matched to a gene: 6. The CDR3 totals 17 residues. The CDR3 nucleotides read TGTGCCAGCAGTGACAGGGGCCGCCCCTCTGGGGCCAACGTCCTGACTTTC. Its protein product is CASSDRGRPSGANVLTF.

The CDR3 spells CASSHLGTSGDRAQYF. The CDR3 DNA reads as TGTGCCAGCAGCCACCTCGGGACTAGCGGGGATAGGGCCCAGTACTTC. This chain uses TRBV5-8 with TRBJ2-5; 13 bases agree with TRBD2. The ends lost 4 bases at V and 9 bases at J; junction bases unmatched: 12. Germline-derived CDR1 and CDR2 are SGHTS and YDEGEE. This CDR3 region has 16 residues.

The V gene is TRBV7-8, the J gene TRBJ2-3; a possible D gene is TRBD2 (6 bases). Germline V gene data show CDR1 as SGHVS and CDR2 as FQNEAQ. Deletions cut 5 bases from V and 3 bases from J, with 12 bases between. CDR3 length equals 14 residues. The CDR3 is CASSPLALTDTQYF. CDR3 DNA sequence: TGTGCCAGCAGCCCACTAGCTTTGACAGATACGCAGTATTTT.

The CDR3 nucleotides are TGTGCCAGCAGCGTATCCGGGACTAGCGATTCGCAGTATTTT. Protein: CASSVSGTSDSQYF. The chain couples TRBV7-9 to TRBJ2-3; 10 bases line up with TRBD2. V lost 5 bases to trimming and J lost 10 bases; unmatched junction nucleotides: 9. CDR1 and CDR2 from the germline V gene are SEHNR and FQNEAQ (reference sequence). The CDR3 totals 14 residues.

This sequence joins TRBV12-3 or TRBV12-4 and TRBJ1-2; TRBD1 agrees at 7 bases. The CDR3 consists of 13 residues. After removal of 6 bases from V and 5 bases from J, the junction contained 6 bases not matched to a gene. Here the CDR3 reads CASSNDRVYGYTF. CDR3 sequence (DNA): TGTGCCAGCAGCAATGACAGGGTTTATGGCTACACCTTC.

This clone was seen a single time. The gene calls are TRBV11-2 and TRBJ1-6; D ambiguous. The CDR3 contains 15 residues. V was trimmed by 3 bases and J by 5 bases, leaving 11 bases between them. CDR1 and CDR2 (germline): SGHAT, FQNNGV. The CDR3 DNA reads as TGTGCCAGCAGCTTCTTCCACACTAATAATTCACCCCTCCACTTT. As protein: CASSFFHTNNSPLHF.

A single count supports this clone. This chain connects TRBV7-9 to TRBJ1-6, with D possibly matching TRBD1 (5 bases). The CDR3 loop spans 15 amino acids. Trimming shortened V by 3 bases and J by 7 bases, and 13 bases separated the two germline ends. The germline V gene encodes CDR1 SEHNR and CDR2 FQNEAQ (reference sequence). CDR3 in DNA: TGTGCCAGCAGCTTGGGGGGACGGGAGAATTCACCCCTCCACTTT. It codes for CASSLGGRENSPLHF.

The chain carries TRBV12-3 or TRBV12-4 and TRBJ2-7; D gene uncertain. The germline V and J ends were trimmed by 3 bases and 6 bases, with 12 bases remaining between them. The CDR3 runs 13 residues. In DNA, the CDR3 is TGTGCCAGCAGTTTGGGTGCATCGGGCGAGCAGTACGTC. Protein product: CASSLGASGEQYV.

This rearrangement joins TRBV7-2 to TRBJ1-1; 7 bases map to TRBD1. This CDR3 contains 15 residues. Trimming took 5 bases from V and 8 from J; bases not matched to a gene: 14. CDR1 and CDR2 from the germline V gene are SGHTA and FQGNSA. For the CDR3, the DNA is TGTGCCAGCAGCGGGAAAGGGACAGTTCAGTCGGAAGCTTTCTTT. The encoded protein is CASSGKGTVQSEAFF.

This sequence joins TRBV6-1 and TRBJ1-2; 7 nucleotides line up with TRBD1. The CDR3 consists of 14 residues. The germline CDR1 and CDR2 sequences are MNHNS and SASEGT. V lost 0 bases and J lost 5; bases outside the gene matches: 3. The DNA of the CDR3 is TGTGCCAGCAGTGAAGCCCGGGGACAGTATGGCTACACCTTC. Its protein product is CASSEARGQYGYTF.

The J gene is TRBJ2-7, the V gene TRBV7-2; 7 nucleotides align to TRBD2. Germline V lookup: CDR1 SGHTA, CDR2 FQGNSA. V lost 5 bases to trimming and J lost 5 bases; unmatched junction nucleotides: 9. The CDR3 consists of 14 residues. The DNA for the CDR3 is TGTGCCAGCAGCCCGCGTTGGGGGGGAGACGAGCAGTACTTC. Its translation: CASSPRWGGDEQYF.

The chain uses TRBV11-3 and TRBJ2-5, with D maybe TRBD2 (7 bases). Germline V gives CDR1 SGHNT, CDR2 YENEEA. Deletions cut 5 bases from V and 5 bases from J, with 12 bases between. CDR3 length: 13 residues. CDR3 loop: CASSPWGGETQYF. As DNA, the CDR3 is TGTGCCAGCAGCCCCTGGGGGGGCGAGACCCAGTACTTC.

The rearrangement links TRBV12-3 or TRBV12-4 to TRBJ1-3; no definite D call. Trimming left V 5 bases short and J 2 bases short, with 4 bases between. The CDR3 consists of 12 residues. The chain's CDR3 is CASSLPGNTIYF. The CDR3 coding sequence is TGTGCCAGCAGTCTCCCTGGAAACACCATATATTTT.